These 8 T cell receptor beta chains share one sample of origin, sequenced in a study of CD8 T cells in Susac syndrome. RNA was extracted with the RNeasy kit, and a quantity of roughly 0.5 to 1 ug was reverse transcribed using random hexamers. TCRdb redid the calling of the immunoSEQ multiplex PCR reads with MiXCR, one entry per CDR3 protein. The profile covers about 120,000 distinct CDR3 sequences, with about 93% appearing a single time and about 0.2% taken by the ten largest. The sequenced material came from CD8+ T cells from PBMCs. The receptors stem from a human donor with Susac syndrome.

This clonotype was picked up one time. This sequence joins TRBV9 and TRBJ2-1; TRBD2 aligns across 7 bases. Germline V gene data show CDR1 as SGDLS and CDR2 as YYNGEE. CDR3 length: 16 amino acids. Trimming cost V 2 bases and J 1 base; bases outside gene matches: 6. CDR3 protein: CASSVEAGMSYNEQFF. As DNA, the CDR3 is TGTGCCAGCAGCGTCGAAGCGGGGATGTCCTACAATGAGCAGTTCTTC. Together with reference TRBV9 and TRBJ2-1, the CDR3 gives the full variable domain: DSGVTQTPKHLITATGQRVTLRCSPRSGDLSVYWYQQSLDQGLQFLIQYYNGEERAKGNILERFSAQQFPDLHSELNLSSLELGDSALYFCASSVEAGMSYNEQFFGPGTRLTVL.

CDR3 sequence (DNA): TGTGCCAGCAGCCGAGGGCGTCCAGGGGGCAATCAGCCCCAGCATTTT. Translation gives CASSRGRPGGNQPQHF. This chain uses TRBV12-3 or TRBV12-4 with TRBJ1-5; D possibly corresponds to TRBD1 (6 bases). Between the trimmed V and J ends, which lost 6 bases and 2 bases, there was a span of 17 bases. This CDR3 comprises 16 residues.

The genes are TRBV2 and TRBJ1-2; D not certain. V gave up 6 bases and J gave up 3 bases, with 11 bases separating them. CDR1 is SNHLY, CDR2 FYNNEI, per germline. The CDR3 covers 13 residues. The CDR3 DNA follows: TGTGCCAGCAGAGCAAGGCTTCACTATGGCTACACCTTC. Amino acid sequence: CASRARLHYGYTF. Full variable domain (remainder filled in from reference TRBV2 and TRBJ1-2): EPEVTQTPSHQVTQMGQEVILRCVPISNHLYFYWYRQILGQKVEFLVSFYNNEISEKSEIFDDQFSVERPDGSNFTLKIRSTKLEDSAMYFCASRARLHYGYTFGSGTRLTVV.

The CDR3, as DNA: TGTGCCAGCAGCGTATACGGGGACGGGGAGCTGTTTTTT. The encoded protein is CASSVYGDGELFF. The rearrangement links TRBV9 to TRBJ2-2, with TRBD2 as a possible D gene (5 bases). CDR1 SGDLS and CDR2 YYNGEE come from the germline V gene. The germline V and J ends were trimmed by 1 base and 7 bases, with 8 bases remaining between them. This CDR3 spans 13 amino acids.

The chain joins TRBV13 to TRBJ2-1, with TRBD2 matching 9 bases. The CDR3 totals 18 residues. Germline CDR1 reads PRHDT; CDR2 reads FYEKMQ (reference sequence). J gave up 3 bases and V 0 bases, and 9 bases lay outside the gene matches. Here the CDR3 DNA reads TGTGCCAGCAGCTTAGGCCCGGGTCTAGCGGGAATCTACAATGAGCAGTTCTTC. It specifies CASSLGPGLAGIYNEQFF.

V gene TRBV7-9 combines with J gene TRBJ2-7, with 12 bases fitting TRBD2. Germline CDR1 is SEHNR and CDR2 is FQNEAQ (reference sequence). Trimming cost V 3 bases and J 0 bases; bases outside gene matches: 9. The CDR3 has 18 residues. CDR3 DNA: TGTGCCAGCAGCTTCGGACTAGCGGGAACGAAGAGCTCCTACGAGCAGTACTTC. Protein: CASSFGLAGTKSSYEQYF.

The rearrangement joins TRBV7-6 to TRBJ2-7, with TRBD2 matching 10 bases. CDR1 and CDR2 (germline): SGHVS, FNYEAQ. The CDR3 contains 15 residues. Germline trimming cut 5 bases from V and 4 bases from J; bases unmatched to any gene: 8. The CDR3 here is CASSLEAGGNYEQYF. CDR3 nucleotide sequence: TGTGCCAGCAGCCTTGAAGCGGGAGGGAATTACGAGCAGTACTTC.

The chain is built from TRBV28 and TRBJ1-1; D gene unclear. Trimming took 4 bases from V and 3 from J, leaving 6 bases between them. The CDR3 has 12 residues. The V gene's germline CDR1 is MDHEN and CDR2 SYDVKM. The CDR3: CASSSGHTEAFF. The CDR3 coding sequence is TGTGCCAGCAGTTCTGGGCACACTGAAGCTTTCTTT.